The 30 T cell receptor beta chains in this list originate from one sample, sequenced in a study of vaccination and CD4 T cells after COVID-19. The Oncomine TCR Beta short-read assay sequenced DNA from cultured CD4+ T cells. The genomic DNA was obtained from cultured CD4+ T cells by extraction with the QIAamp micro DNA kit. TCRdb reprocessed the PCR reads via MiXCR and lists one record per CDR3 protein. The table has several thousand distinct CDR3 sequences, approximately 38% seen once. The treatment is: approximately 11-day PBMC culture with coronavirus spike peptide pools or control peptides (ViraFEST assay). Before the COVID-19 pandemic (2011-2018), CD4+ T cells were obtained from the unexposed donor. These receptors' targets are unknown. The sequenced sample was CD4+ T cells from blood, cultured in vitro. The receptors originated from a human donor in good health.

This clonotype was picked up a small number of times. The rearrangement uses TRBV19 and TRBJ2-3, with D tentatively TRBD1 (5 bases). Trimming removed 6 bases at V and 4 bases at J, with 11 bases between. This CDR3 region has 13 residues. CDR1 LNHDA and CDR2 SQIVND come from the germline V gene (reference sequence). CDR3 nucleotide sequence: TGTGCCAGTAGGGCCCAGGGCTCAGATACGCAGTATTTT. Translated: CASRAQGSDTQYF.

By sample share, this clonotype is medium-sized. This sequence joins TRBV20-1 and TRBJ1-1, with TRBD1 as a possible D gene (6 bases). Germline CDR1 and CDR2: DFQATT and SNEGSKA (reference sequence). Trimming took 6 bases from V and 1 from J, leaving 15 bases between them. The CDR3 loop spans 14 amino acids. The CDR3 bases are TGCAGTGCGTCGGGACACCAGACGAACACTGAAGCTTTCTTT. Translation: CSASGHQTNTEAFF.

This clonotype was picked up a small number of times. The chain is built from TRBV24-1 and TRBJ2-3, with D possibly being TRBD2 (5 bases). The V gene lost 9 bases and the J gene lost 6 bases, with 12 bases spanning the gap. In germline, CDR1 is KGHDR, CDR2 SFDVKD. This CDR3 contains 12 residues. The CDR3 DNA sequence: TGTGCCACCGCCGAGGGAGTTGATACGCAGTATTTT. The encoded protein is CATAEGVDTQYF.

This sequence joins TRBV7-2 and TRBJ2-7; TRBD2 matches at 11 bases. V dropped 2 bases and J dropped 1; count of bases not matched to a gene: 7. Germline V gene lookup returns CDR1 SGHTA and CDR2 FQGNSA. The CDR3 spans 17 residues. CDR3 amino acids: CASSLPATSGRSYEQYF. The CDR3 DNA is TGTGCCAGCAGCTTACCAGCTACTAGCGGGAGATCCTACGAGCAGTACTTC.

This clonotype was observed a handful of times. J is TRBJ1-2 and V is TRBV7-2; D gene unclear. The CDR3 contains 12 residues. Germline CDR1 is SGHTA and CDR2 is FQGNSA. V lost 2 bases and J lost 4, with 5 bases in between. The CDR3 DNA is TGTGCCAGCAGCTTACAGGCCTATGGCTACACCTTC. Its translation: CASSLQAYGYTF. Variable domain in full (rest from reference TRBV7-2 and TRBJ1-2): GAGVSQSPSNKVTEKGKDVELRCDPISGHTALYWYRQSLGQGLEFLIYFQGNSAPDKSGLPSDRFSAERTGGSVSTLTIQRTQQEDSAVYLCASSLQAYGYTFGSGTRLTVV.

This clonotype was found a few times. This sequence joins TRBV7-2 and TRBJ2-5; possibly TRBD1 or TRBD2 for D (5 bases each). The CDR3 runs 15 residues. CDR1 is SGHTA and CDR2 is FQGNSA in the germline V gene. V was trimmed by 5 bases and J by 3 bases, leaving 16 bases between them. CDR3 nucleotides: TGTGCCAGCAGCGTCAGGGCTGGAGCGGAAGAGACCCAGTACTTC. This codes for CASSVRAGAEETQYF.

This chain uses TRBV28 with TRBJ2-7; perhaps TRBD2 as D (7 bases). The germline gives CDR1 MDHEN, CDR2 SYDVKM. The CDR3 has 16 amino acids. V lost 6 bases to trimming and J lost 4 bases, with 22 bases between them. The CDR3 is CASRMSVGGQGYEQYF. CDR3 nucleotide sequence: TGTGCCAGCAGGATGAGCGTGGGGGGGCAAGGGTACGAGCAGTACTTC.

This clonotype turned up a few times. V gene TRBV7-2 combines with J gene TRBJ2-5, with D unresolved. The CDR3 runs 15 residues. In germline, CDR1 is SGHTA, CDR2 FQGNSA. V was shortened by 2 bases and J by 4 bases, with 14 bases between the two germline ends. For the CDR3, the DNA is TGTGCCAGCAGCTTAAGGCTAGTCCCGGGAGAGACCCAGTACTTC. It codes for CASSLRLVPGETQYF.

In its sample, this clonotype was seen a few times. V and J are TRBV6-1 and TRBJ2-2, with TRBD2 matching over 11 bases. From germline, CDR1 is MNHNS and CDR2 SASEGT. With V trimmed by 6 bases and J by 4 bases, 7 bases remained unmatched. The CDR3 extends over 16 amino acids. CDR3 coding DNA: TGTGCCAGCAGGGGGATAGCGGGAGGGGCCACCGGGGAGCTGTTTTTT. Its protein product is CASRGIAGGATGELFF.

V usage is TRBV28 and J usage is TRBJ2-3; D may be TRBD1 (6 bases). The ends were cut back, 5 bases at V and 0 bases at J, with 12 bases in the middle. Looked up from germline, CDR1 is MDHEN and CDR2 is SYDVKM. There are 15 residues in the CDR3. The DNA of the CDR3 is TGTGCCAGCAGTGGACAGACCCCTAGCACAGATACGCAGTATTTT. Its translation: CASSGQTPSTDTQYF.

The chain carries TRBV6-1 and TRBJ1-3; 7 bases agree with TRBD1. This CDR3 has 14 amino acids. V shed 8 bases and J 8 bases; nucleotides not matched to a gene: 12. The germline V gene has CDR1 MNHNS and CDR2 SASEGT. The CDR3 here is CASLRLTGEYTIYF. CDR3 coding DNA: TGTGCCAGCCTCCGACTAACAGGGGAGTACACCATATATTTT.

The chain recombines TRBV5-1 with TRBJ2-7; TRBD1 or TRBD2 may be the D gene (5 bases each). Between the trimmed V and J ends, which lost 5 bases and 3 bases, there was a span of 9 bases. This CDR3 is 12 amino acids long. Germline-derived CDR1 and CDR2 are SGHRS and YFSETQ. The CDR3 region has the DNA TGCGCCAGCAGTACGGGGCGCTACGAGCAGTACTTC. This gives the protein CASSTGRYEQYF.

The CDR3 DNA is TGTGCCAGCAGTTATAGCAATCAGCCCCAGCATTTT. This codes for CASSYSNQPQHF. The chain has TRBV7-9 and TRBJ1-5, with D hard to call. V gave up 6 bases and J gave up 0 bases, with 3 bases separating them. This CDR3 contains 12 residues. CDR1 and CDR2 from the germline V gene are SEHNR and FQNEAQ (reference sequence).

The chain recombines TRBV11-1 with TRBJ1-2; no firm D call. The CDR3 length is 12 residues. Germline CDR1 is SGHAT and CDR2 is FQDESV (reference sequence). The germline V and J ends were trimmed by 5 bases and 4 bases, with 8 bases remaining between them. This CDR3 is CASSRATYGYTF. As DNA, the CDR3 is TGTGCCAGCAGCAGGGCGACCTATGGCTACACCTTC. Filled out from reference TRBV11-1 and TRBJ1-2, the complete variable domain reads EAEVAQSPRYKITEKSQAVAFWCDPISGHATLYWYRQILGQGPELLVQFQDESVVDDSQLPKDRFSAERLKGVDSTLKIQPAELGDSAMYLCASSRATYGYTFGSGTRLTVV.

The V and J genes are TRBV19 and TRBJ2-7; D call uncertain. Between the trimmed V and J ends, which lost 5 bases and 6 bases, there was a span of 14 bases. There are 13 residues in the CDR3. Germline V gene sequence: CDR1 LNHDA, CDR2 SQIVND (reference sequence). In nucleotides, the CDR3 is TGTGCCAGTAGTGACCTACGAGGCTCCGAGCAGTACTTC. Translated, it gives CASSDLRGSEQYF.

The V and J genes are TRBV6-1 and TRBJ2-7; 13 bases agree with TRBD2. Germline V lookup: CDR1 MNHNS, CDR2 SASEGT. The CDR3 is made up of 15 amino acids. Unmatched junction bases numbered 10, after V lost 5 bases and J lost 9 bases. DNA of the CDR3: TGTGCCAGCAGTACTGGGACTAGCGGGATATTTGGGCAGTACTTC. Amino acid sequence: CASSTGTSGIFGQYF.

This sequence joins TRBV19 and TRBJ2-2; the match to TRBD1 covers 11 bases. This CDR3 region has 15 residues. Germline-derived CDR1 and CDR2 are LNHDA and SQIVND (reference sequence). After removal of 6 bases from V and 5 bases from J, the junction contained 5 bases not matched to a gene. The CDR3 sequence is CASSRGQGGTGELFF. The CDR3 DNA reads TGTGCCAGTAGCAGGGGACAGGGGGGTACCGGGGAGCTGTTTTTT. The full variable domain, in which reference TRBV19 and TRBJ2-2 provide the parts outside the CDR3, is DGGITQSPKYLFRKEGQNVTLSCEQNLNHDAMYWYRQDPGQGLRLIYYSQIVNDFQKGDIAEGYSVSREKKESFPLTVTSAQKNPTAFYLCASSRGQGGTGELFFGEGSRLTVL.

V is TRBV27 and J is TRBJ2-7; 8 nucleotides line up with TRBD1. The CDR3 spans 14 residues. Germline loops: CDR1 MNHEY, CDR2 SMNVEV (reference sequence). Losses at the gene ends were 4 bases for V and 1 base for J; bases not matched to a gene: 3. CDR3 region: CASSSGQASYEQYF. In nucleotides, the CDR3 is TGTGCCAGCAGTTCGGGACAGGCTTCCTACGAGCAGTACTTC.

This clonotype was found a few times. The chain is built from TRBV20-1 and TRBJ1-2; D may be TRBD1 (5 bases). CDR3 length equals 14 residues. The germline V and J ends were trimmed by 3 bases and 8 bases, with 19 bases remaining between them. Germline V gene lookup returns CDR1 DFQATT and CDR2 SNEGSKA (reference sequence). The CDR3 protein is CSARKKQVSGGYTF. DNA of the CDR3: TGCAGTGCTAGGAAAAAACAGGTCTCAGGGGGCTACACCTTC.

V and J are TRBV7-2 and TRBJ2-7; TRBD2 aligns across 7 bases. The CDR3 consists of 14 residues. Germline values: CDR1 SGHTA, CDR2 FQGNSA. Trimming cost V 3 bases and J 2 bases; bases outside gene matches: 4. CDR3 DNA sequence: TGTGCCAGCAGCTTCCAGAGCGGGACCTACGAGCAGTACTTC. Its protein product is CASSFQSGTYEQYF.

This clonotype has just a few counts. The rearrangement uses TRBV25-1 and TRBJ2-7; 9 bases align to TRBD1. Unmatched junction bases numbered 3, after V lost 5 bases and J lost 4 bases. This CDR3 has 13 amino acids. CDR1 and CDR2 (germline): MGHDK, SYGVNS. CDR3 nucleotide sequence: TGTGCCAGCAGTAGACAGGGGGTATACGAGCAGTACTTC. Amino acid sequence: CASSRQGVYEQYF.

J is TRBJ2-1 and V is TRBV20-1; D assignment may be TRBD1 or TRBD2 (6 bases each). The CDR3 covers 20 residues. V was shortened by 0 bases and J by 0 bases, with 24 bases between the two germline ends. Germline V gives CDR1 DFQATT, CDR2 SNEGSKA (reference sequence). The CDR3 sequence: CSARDRNVARGGSSYNEQFF. The CDR3 coding sequence is TGCAGTGCTAGAGATCGGAATGTGGCTAGAGGGGGGAGCTCCTACAATGAGCAGTTCTTC.

Only a few counts were recorded for this clonotype. This rearrangement joins TRBV24-1 to TRBJ1-2; 8 bases match TRBD1. Trimming cost V 4 bases and J 9 bases; bases outside gene matches: 9. Germline V gene sequence: CDR1 KGHDR, CDR2 SFDVKD. The CDR3 has 14 amino acids. CDR3 sequence: CATSDTRTGPSYTF. CDR3 DNA sequence: TGTGCCACCAGTGACACCAGGACAGGGCCAAGCTACACCTTC.

The V gene is TRBV10-3, the J gene TRBJ1-5, with a tentative D call TRBD1 (5 bases). The germline V gene has CDR1 ENHRY and CDR2 SYGVKD. V was trimmed by 4 bases and J by 5 bases, leaving 6 bases between them. The CDR3 is 12 residues long. The CDR3 DNA reads as TGTGCCATCAGTGGGGGGGATCAGCCCCAGCATTTT. The encoded protein is CAISGGDQPQHF.

This clonotype was detected a few times. This chain joins TRBV7-3 and TRBJ2-3, with 8 bases that match TRBD2. J was trimmed by 6 bases and V by 3 bases; bases with no gene match: 2. Looked up from germline, CDR1 is SGHTA and CDR2 is FQGTGA. The CDR3 runs to 13 residues. This CDR3 reads CASSFSGSDTQYF. In nucleotides, the CDR3 is TGTGCCAGCAGCTTCAGCGGGAGTGATACGCAGTATTTT.

The rearrangement uses TRBV10-3 and TRBJ2-1; TRBD1 is a possible D gene (6 bases). This CDR3 has 14 residues. V lost 3 bases and J lost 7, with 13 bases in between. CDR1 ENHRY and CDR2 SYGVKD come from the germline V gene. CDR3 in DNA: TGTGCCATCAGTGACCAGTCCAGGGGTAATGAGCAGTTCTTC. Its protein product is CAISDQSRGNEQFF.

The chain carries TRBV19 and TRBJ2-2, with D maybe TRBD1 (6 bases). The CDR3 has 13 amino acids. With 7 bases removed from V and 4 bases from J, the gap between germline ends came to 10 bases. Germline V gene data show CDR1 as LNHDA and CDR2 as SQIVND (reference sequence). CDR3 in amino acids: CASNSRGTGELFF. Here the CDR3 DNA reads TGTGCCAGTAACTCCAGGGGCACCGGGGAGCTGTTTTTT.

The chain links TRBV6-1 to TRBJ2-1, with TRBD1 matching over 9 bases. Germline V gene sequence: CDR1 MNHNS, CDR2 SASEGT. The CDR3 covers 16 residues. With 5 bases clipped from V and 2 bases from J, the junction kept 7 bases outside the gene matches. CDR3 sequence: CASSLAGTGPYNEQFF. The CDR3 coding sequence is TGTGCCAGCAGTCTCGCGGGGACAGGGCCCTACAATGAGCAGTTCTTC.

The V and J genes are TRBV6-5 and TRBJ2-5; no definite D call. Germline CDR1 and CDR2: MNHEY and SVGAGI. V was shortened by 0 bases and J by 4 bases, with 9 bases between the two germline ends. This CDR3 has 14 amino acids. The CDR3 DNA sequence: TGTGCCAGCAGTTACTCGGAGAGCTCAGAGACCCAGTACTTC. This encodes CASSYSESSETQYF.

CDR3 protein: CASSPTGLAGVVDTQYF. For the CDR3, the DNA is TGTGCCAGCAGCCCCACGGGACTAGCGGGAGTTGTCGATACGCAGTATTTT. The V call is TRBV6-4, the J call TRBJ2-3; 14 bases agree with TRBD2. V lost 6 bases to trimming and J lost 6 bases; unmatched junction nucleotides: 11. This CDR3 is 17 amino acids long. Germline V lookup: CDR1 MRHNA, CDR2 SNTAGT.